The clone carrying this TCR beta chain was counted a few times. The antigen is undetermined. This specimen comes from a study of OX40 agonist ivuxolimab in advanced cancers. About the research overall: Prior checkpoint blockade (anti-PD-1, anti-PD-L1 or anti-CTLA-4) was permitted; under 50% had it. Study-wide points: At 0.1 to 3.0 mg/kg, clonal expansion of CD4+ and CD8+ blood T cells had occurred by week 6. Some of the lowest clonal expansion was seen in partial responders at 0.1-3.0 mg/kg. Nonresponders included some who also had low normalized T-cell clonal expansion.

V lost 6 bases, J lost 0 bases, and 11 bases lay in between. There are 15 residues in the CDR3. Looked up from germline, CDR1 is MNHNY and CDR2 is SVGAGI (reference sequence). Sequencing used immunoSEQ multiplex PCR; TCRdb keeps in-frame clones, though not all of them. The sample has tens of thousands of clones, more than 80% seen once. The specimen comprised CD4+ or CD8+ T cells sorted from blood, sampled in a trial of the OX40 agonist ivuxolimab. The source is an adult with an advanced solid tumor such as melanoma, head and neck, liver or kidney cancer. The genes are TRBV6-6 and TRBJ1-4; a possible D gene is TRBD1 (5 bases). CDR3 amino acids: CASRFGASTNEKLFF. The CDR3 DNA sequence: TGTGCCAGCAGATTCGGGGCTTCAACTAATGAAAAACTGTTTTTT.